These 29 T cell receptor beta chains came from one sample sequenced in a study of T-cell memory formation after mild COVID-19. TCRdb analysed the 5' RACE reads with MiXCR anew, one entry per CDR3 protein. This table holds 150,000 to 200,000 distinct CDR3 sequences, more than 14% found once. Sequencing was done on a sample of PBMCs or a T cell subset sorted from them (not recorded which). All receptors come from an adult woman who had mild COVID-19 (a few samples of this study predate the infection). Cell type and time point are not known.

The chain uses TRBV6-6 and TRBJ2-7; D tentatively fits TRBD1 or TRBD2 (5 bases each). The germline gives CDR1 MNHNY, CDR2 SVGAGI (reference sequence). The CDR3 extends over 15 amino acids. Trimming removed 5 bases from V and 5 bases from J, with 19 bases in between. CDR3 amino acids: CASSPRGSSSHEQYF. CDR3 in DNA: TGTGCCAGCAGTCCCCGGGGCTCCTCTTCCCACGAGCAGTACTTC.

There are a few counts of this clonotype. V usage is TRBV30 and J usage is TRBJ2-4, with TRBD1 as a possible D gene (6 bases). The CDR3 totals 14 residues. Looked up from germline, CDR1 is GTSNPN and CDR2 is SVGIG (reference sequence). The V gene lost 1 base and the J gene lost 2 bases, with 9 bases spanning the gap. CDR3 sequence reads: CAWSATGSKNIQYF. The CDR3 DNA follows: TGTGCCTGGAGTGCTACAGGGTCCAAAAACATTCAGTACTTC.

The gene calls are TRBV5-1 and TRBJ1-6, with TRBD1 as a possible D gene (6 bases). Trimming left V 0 bases short and J 8 bases short, with 6 bases between. The CDR3 runs 13 residues. The germline gives CDR1 SGHRS, CDR2 YFSETQ. The CDR3 loop reads CASSLDRDSPLHF. The DNA for the CDR3 is TGCGCCAGCAGCTTGGACAGGGATTCACCCCTCCACTTT.

This clonotype was seen only a few times. The rearrangement links TRBV19 to TRBJ2-5, with unresolved D. The CDR3 sequence is 15 residues long. CDR1 and CDR2 (germline): LNHDA, SQIVND (reference sequence). Trimming took 5 bases from V and 5 from J, leaving 18 bases between them. The CDR3 loop reads CASSASELQRETQYF. The CDR3 region has the DNA TGTGCCAGTAGTGCTTCGGAGCTTCAAAGGGAGACCCAGTACTTC. Full variable domain (rest looked up from reference TRBV19 and TRBJ2-5): DGGITQSPKYLFRKEGQNVTLSCEQNLNHDAMYWYRQDPGQGLRLIYYSQIVNDFQKGDIAEGYSVSREKKESFPLTVTSAQKNPTAFYLCASSASELQRETQYFGPGTRLLVL.

This clonotype was recorded a few times. The V gene is TRBV3-1, the J gene TRBJ2-1; a weak D match, TRBD1 (6 bases). Trimming left V 4 bases short and J 5 bases short, with 9 bases between. This CDR3 spans 13 amino acids. CDR1 and CDR2 from the germline V gene are LGHDT and YNNKEL (reference sequence). The CDR3 sequence is CASSRTVNNEQFF. The CDR3 DNA reads as TGTGCCAGCAGCCGGACAGTGAACAATGAGCAGTTCTTC.

The J gene is TRBJ2-7, the V gene TRBV2; the D gene is possibly TRBD2 (6 bases). This CDR3 has 15 residues. Deletions cut 1 base from V and 2 bases from J, with 12 bases between. The germline V gene has CDR1 SNHLY and CDR2 FYNNEI. The CDR3 reads CASSEEAGTAYEQYF. The CDR3 coding sequence is TGTGCCAGCAGTGAAGAGGCGGGAACAGCCTACGAGCAGTACTTC.

This clonotype was detected only a few times. The V and J genes are TRBV7-9 and TRBJ2-1; the D gene is possibly TRBD1 (6 bases). V lost 1 base and J 6 bases, leaving 13 bases between the germline ends. The germline V gene has CDR1 SEHNR and CDR2 FQNEAQ (reference sequence). CDR3 size: 15 residues. CDR3 region: CASSLERIRGNEQFF. The CDR3 DNA follows: TGTGCCAGCAGCTTAGAAAGGATCAGGGGCAATGAGCAGTTCTTC.

The J gene is TRBJ1-1, the V gene TRBV18; tentatively, D is TRBD1 (6 bases). Per the germline V gene, CDR1 is KGHSH and CDR2 is LQKENI. There are 16 residues in the CDR3. The V gene lost 4 bases and the J gene lost 0 bases, with 15 bases spanning the gap. The CDR3 sequence: CASSQVQGHMNTEAFF. The CDR3 DNA sequence: TGTGCCAGCTCACAGGTACAGGGCCACATGAACACTGAAGCTTTCTTT.

The CDR3 DNA follows: TGTGCCTGGAGTGGACAGGGACGGGGGGCTGAAGCTTTCTTT. This gives the protein CAWSGQGRGAEAFF. The chain is built from TRBV30 and TRBJ1-1; 7 positions agree with TRBD1. Germline loops: CDR1 GTSNPN, CDR2 SVGIG (reference sequence). Losses at the gene ends were 1 base for V and 6 bases for J; bases not matched to a gene: 8. This CDR3 is 14 amino acids long.

V gene TRBV5-4 combines with J gene TRBJ2-3, with TRBD2 identical over 8 bases. V lost 2 bases to trimming and J lost 4 bases; unmatched junction nucleotides: 6. CDR3 length: 15 amino acids. Germline V gene sequence: CDR1 SGHNT, CDR2 YYREEE (reference sequence). This chain's CDR3 is CASSFWTSYPDTQYF. CDR3 nucleotide sequence: TGTGCCAGCAGCTTCTGGACTAGCTACCCAGATACGCAGTATTTT.

This clonotype was observed a few times. This chain connects TRBV6-5 to TRBJ1-2, with 8 bases aligning to TRBD1. The CDR3 totals 15 residues. CDR1 is MNHEY, CDR2 SVGAGI, per germline. The V and J ends lost 6 bases and 4 bases, in that order; junction bases with no gene match: 10. The CDR3 region has the DNA TGTGCCAGCAGCCCATGGGCAGGGGGCGCCTATGGCTACACCTTC. It codes for CASSPWAGGAYGYTF.

This clonotype showed up just a few times. V is TRBV12-3 or TRBV12-4 and J is TRBJ2-3; D not resolved. The CDR3 extends over 12 amino acids. Deletions cut 6 bases from V and 6 bases from J, with 10 bases between. Here the CDR3 reads CASSHAWDTQYF. CDR3 DNA: TGTGCCAGCAGCCACGCATGGGATACGCAGTATTTT.

This clonotype showed up many times. The chain recombines TRBV5-1 with TRBJ2-5; maybe TRBD1 (6 bases). The V end was cut by 3 bases, the J end by 4 bases, with 13 bases between. This CDR3 spans 14 amino acids. Germline V gene sequence: CDR1 SGHRS, CDR2 YFSETQ. In DNA form, the CDR3 reads TGCGCCAGCAGCTCCGGGCAGGGGAGAGAGACCCAGTACTTC. Amino acids: CASSSGQGRETQYF.

In this sample, this clonotype turned up many times. V usage is TRBV20-1 and J usage is TRBJ2-5, with D tentatively TRBD1 (6 bases). Trimming took 1 base from V and 9 from J, leaving 21 bases between them. CDR1 and CDR2 from the germline V gene are DFQATT and SNEGSKA (reference sequence). The CDR3 loop spans 15 amino acids. The CDR3 here is CSARGGTRQNEAQYF. CDR3 in DNA: TGCAGTGCTAGAGGAGGGACACGCCAAAATGAGGCCCAGTACTTC.

Comment on this clonotype: With a much larger clone just one base away, this may be a read error. This chain joins TRBV15 and TRBJ2-7; 10 bases align to TRBD2. Germline loops: CDR1 LNHNV, CDR2 YYDKDF (reference sequence). The CDR3 has 15 residues. The CDR3 coding sequence is TGTGCCACCAGCAGAGAGGCTAGCGGGGGCTACGAGGAGTACTTC. Protein product: CATSREASGGYEEYF.

The table lists this clonotype with a few counts. This chain joins TRBV24-1 and TRBJ2-7; D unclear. This CDR3 comprises 16 residues. From germline, CDR1 is KGHDR and CDR2 SFDVKD. Trimming pared 4 bases from V and 1 base from J, leaving 16 bases between. Here the CDR3 reads CATSDPGLERSYEQYF. CDR3 sequence (DNA): TGTGCCACCAGTGACCCTGGCCTAGAACGATCCTACGAGCAGTACTTC.

V and J are TRBV20-1 and TRBJ2-3, with 10 bases matching TRBD2. The trim removed 6 bases at V and 2 bases at J, leaving 17 bases unmatched. Germline lookup yields CDR1 DFQATT and CDR2 SNEGSKA (reference sequence). The CDR3 totals 18 residues. CDR3 coding DNA: TGCAGTGCAACCCCCCCCGGGACTAGCGCGGGATACACAGATACGCAGTATTTT. Its translation: CSATPPGTSAGYTDTQYF.

This clonotype came up a few times. The V call is TRBV10-3, the J call TRBJ1-1; D is unresolved. V was trimmed by 0 bases and J by 1 base, leaving 3 bases between them. Germline CDR1 ENHRY, CDR2 SYGVKD. The CDR3 consists of 13 residues. The CDR3 loop reads CAISESANTEAFF. CDR3 in DNA: TGTGCCATCAGTGAGTCGGCGAACACTGAAGCTTTCTTT.

CDR3 bases: TGCGCCAGAAGGAGGGACATCTATGGCTACACCTTC. Protein product: CARRRDIYGYTF. V and J are TRBV5-1 and TRBJ1-2; tentatively, D is TRBD1 (6 bases). Germline V gives CDR1 SGHRS, CDR2 YFSETQ. With 8 bases removed from V and 4 bases from J, the gap between germline ends came to 12 bases. The CDR3 sequence is 12 residues long.

This clonotype was seen a handful of times. This sequence joins TRBV9 and TRBJ2-1, with 7 bases fitting TRBD2. Looked up from germline, CDR1 is SGDLS and CDR2 is YYNGEE. V trimming: 0 bases; J trimming: 0 bases; junction bases outside the gene matches: 12. The CDR3 consists of 19 residues. CDR3 DNA sequence: TGTGCCAGCAGCGTAGTCGCGGCCCCGCGGGGGAGCTCCTACAATGAGCAGTTCTTC. This codes for CASSVVAAPRGSSYNEQFF.

This clonotype turned up a few times. J is TRBJ2-2 and V is TRBV6-2 or TRBV6-3; no reliable D call. Germline V CDR1 and CDR2: MNHEY, SVGEGT. This CDR3 has 15 amino acids. V shed 4 bases and J shed 5 bases, with 14 bases lying between them. The CDR3 DNA is TGTGCCAGCAGTTCCCCCCTTCGTGAGACCGGGGAGCTGTTTTTT. Protein sequence: CASSSPLRETGELFF.

This clonotype was picked up many times. Sequence at one end of the junction differs from germline and may be a read error. J is TRBJ2-7 and V is TRBV14; tentatively, D is TRBD1 (6 bases). CDR1 SGHDN and CDR2 FVKESK come from the germline V gene. The CDR3 is 13 residues long. The CDR3 is CASSQVSVGGQHF. The CDR3, as DNA: TGTGCCAGCAGCCAAGTCAGTGTAGGGGGTCAGCACTTC.

The chain joins TRBV5-4 to TRBJ2-1; D may match TRBD1 or TRBD2 (5 bases each). The germline V and J ends were trimmed by 5 bases and 6 bases, with 9 bases remaining between them. This CDR3 has 12 amino acids. Germline V gene sequence: CDR1 SGHNT, CDR2 YYREEE (reference sequence). In DNA form, the CDR3 reads TGTGCCAGCAGTCTCGGGGCCAATGAGCAGTTCTTC. Its protein is CASSLGANEQFF. Combining the CDR3 with reference TRBV5-4 and TRBJ2-1 gives the whole variable domain ETGVTQSPTHLIKTRGQQVTLRCSSQSGHNTVSWYQQALGQGPQFIFQYYREEENGRGNFPPRFSGLQFPNYSSELNVNALELDDSALYLCASSLGANEQFFGPGTRLTVL.

This clonotype was picked up a small number of times. The J gene is TRBJ2-3, the V gene TRBV12-3 or TRBV12-4, with 7 bases identical to TRBD1. V was clipped by 3 bases and J by 5 bases; unmatched bases: 5. This CDR3 has 14 amino acids. CDR3 loop: CASSLARGLDTQYF. The DNA for the CDR3 is TGTGCCAGCAGTTTGGCCAGGGGGTTAGATACGCAGTATTTT.

A few counts support this clonotype. V usage is TRBV7-9 and J usage is TRBJ2-5, with 7 bases fitting TRBD1. The germline gives CDR1 SEHNR, CDR2 FQNEAQ (reference sequence). Losses at the gene ends were 2 bases for V and 4 bases for J; bases not matched to a gene: 4. This CDR3 is 14 amino acids long. CDR3 bases: TGTGCCAGCAGCTTAACAGGGGCGCGAGAGACCCAGTACTTC. Encoded protein: CASSLTGARETQYF.

In this sample, this clonotype turned up a few times. The chain joins TRBV6-6 to TRBJ2-3; tentatively, D is TRBD2 (6 bases). Trimming removed 0 bases from V and 4 bases from J, with 17 bases in between. Germline V lookup: CDR1 MNHNY, CDR2 SVGAGI (reference sequence). The CDR3 loop spans 17 amino acids. CDR3 sequence: CASSYSWDSYPPDTQYF. The CDR3, as DNA: TGTGCCAGCAGTTACTCCTGGGACTCCTACCCGCCAGATACGCAGTATTTT.

This clonotype was seen more than once but under ten times. This chain joins TRBV10-3 and TRBJ2-5, with 7 bases that match TRBD1. The CDR3 has 13 amino acids. Trimming removed 8 bases from V and 8 bases from J; junction bases left unmatched: 11. Germline CDR1 is ENHRY and CDR2 is SYGVKD. CDR3 sequence (DNA): TGTGCCATCGGGGGCACAGGGGAAGGAACCCAGTACTTC. It is translated as CAIGGTGEGTQYF.

A few counts support this clonotype. This rearrangement joins TRBV12-3 or TRBV12-4 to TRBJ1-5; 10 bases match TRBD1. This CDR3 has 14 residues. The V segment lost 5 bases and the J segment 5 bases; nucleotides outside the gene matches: 3. CDR3 DNA: TGTGCCAGCAGTCCCGGGACAGGGGATCAGCCCCAGCATTTT. This codes for CASSPGTGDQPQHF.

This clonotype has at least ten counts. The V call is TRBV5-1, the J call TRBJ1-5, with D perhaps TRBD1 (6 bases). CDR3 length equals 15 residues. Germline CDR1 SGHRS, CDR2 YFSETQ. V was shortened by 0 bases and J by 0 bases, with 7 bases between the two germline ends. CDR3 sequence: CASSLEGDSNQPQHF. In nucleotides, the CDR3 is TGCGCCAGCAGCTTGGAGGGGGATAGCAATCAGCCCCAGCATTTT.